This T cell receptor (beta chain) originates from a study of post-analysis software for immune sequencing data. Tagging with unique molecular identifiers was a feature of the TCR beta cDNA libraries. T cells, about 0.9 to 10 million of them, yielded roughly 0.5 million cDNA molecules. TCRdb recomputed calls from the PCR reads with MiXCR, one row per CDR3 protein. The data contain hundreds of thousands of distinct CDR3 sequences, roughly 27% of them singletons. Study observations and caveats: There was significantly lower normalized Chao1 diversity in multiple sclerosis patients than in controls. Strong co-clustering by F measure was evident for samples that had been prepared in the same batch.

Of note for this clonotype: No antigen is known for it.

Material: blood. The origin of this receptor is a girl between 5 and 17 years old with multiple sclerosis.

In DNA, the CDR3 is TGCAGTGCTAGAGAAGCAGGCTCGGCGAGTCGGGAGACCCAGTACTTC. Translating gives CSAREAGSASRETQYF. The J gene is TRBJ2-5, the V gene TRBV20-1, with D hard to call. Trimming took off 0 bases at V and 5 bases at J, with 19 bases between the two ends. In germline, CDR1 is DFQATT, CDR2 SNEGSKA (reference sequence). CDR3 length: 16 amino acids.